The present T cell receptor (beta chain) was sequenced within a study of blood T cells in healthy people across ages. For the study at large: Every two T cells gave about one barcoded beta molecule via template switching.

V was shortened by 4 bases and J by 3 bases, with 10 bases between the two germline ends. This CDR3 has 14 residues. Germline CDR1 and CDR2: SGHRS and YFSETQ. Study findings and constraints: The CMV status of each donor remained undetermined, and this could have confounded shifts in expanded clonotypes.

Points on this clonotype: Its specificity is unknown.

Combining a sample-barcoded 5' primer with a J-beta primer mix, a second PCR ran for roughly 7 to 11 cycles. TCRdb processed the 5' RACE reads anew with MiXCR; each CDR3 protein has one entry. The data hold about 1.6 million distinct CDR3 sequences, with around 35% observed a single time. The sample taken for sequencing was blood. The TCR sequence derives from a woman under 40 in good health. The V gene is TRBV5-1, the J gene TRBJ2-2; D perhaps matches TRBD1 (5 bases). Here the CDR3 DNA reads TGCGCCAGCAGCGGGCAGGGTTACACCGGGGAGCTGTTTTTT. Residues: CASSGQGYTGELFF.